Detailed here is one T cell receptor beta chain. Its specificity is not known. This specimen comes from a study of cytomegalovirus exposure and HLA in healthy donors. On the study more broadly: Clustering assigned 81% of the approximately 430 genotyped donors to the Caucasian-associated ancestry cluster.

The V end was cut by 7 bases, the J end by 3 bases, with 30 bases between. This CDR3 spans 19 amino acids. Germline lookup yields CDR1 LNHDA and CDR2 SQIVND (reference sequence). Study conclusions and caveats: A later analysis found that most CMV-associated TCR beta chains appeared HLA-restricted. For most TCR beta V segments, an earlier analysis put the productive rate at about 90% or about 30% of the time. Later analysis identified 15,000 to 20,000 TCR beta sequences associated with HLA alleles, using a false discovery rate threshold of 0.05.

The PCR ran on 60 Vbeta and 13 Jbeta primers. Clones were read by immunoSEQ multiplex PCR, and TCRdb kept only the in-frame ones, dropping some. Its table records 150,000 to 200,000 clones. This chain joins TRBV19 and TRBJ1-1, with D possibly matching TRBD1 (6 bases). Input material: PBMCs. The sequence was collected from a man younger than 40 in good health and CMV-seronegative. CDR3 in DNA: TGTGCCAGTATAGCAGGGGACGGCGGCGGCGTGGGTGGTGACACTGAAGCTTTCTTT. It specifies CASIAGDGGGVGGDTEAFF.